The next 25 T cell receptor beta chains were all read from a single sample in a study of T cell repertoires in cytomegalovirus infection. TCRdb re-derived calls from the reads in MiXCR, one entry per CDR3 protein. The table records 450,000 to 600,000 distinct CDR3 sequences, about 42% of them present only once. Their target antigens are unknown. The material was cultured PBMCs, obtained from culture after CMV antigen stimulation. These receptors came from a human donor in good health (CMV status not recorded). Some clones in this sample may be carry-over from other donors' samples.

This clonotype was picked up a small number of times. This rearrangement joins TRBV7-6 to TRBJ1-1; D call uncertain. The CDR3 totals 12 residues. V gave up 6 bases and J gave up 1 base, with 6 bases separating them. CDR1 is SGHVS, CDR2 FNYEAQ, per germline. The CDR3 DNA sequence: TGTGCCAGCAGGGCAGGGAACACTGAAGCTTTCTTT. Its translation is CASRAGNTEAFF.

This clonotype was seen at least ten times. The chain employs TRBV7-2 and TRBJ1-1; no clear D gene. CDR3 length: 14 residues. Germline-derived CDR1 and CDR2 are SGHTA and FQGNSA. V was clipped by 5 bases and J by 5 bases, with 15 bases between them. CDR3 region: CASSERPSRTEAFF. The DNA of the CDR3 is TGTGCCAGCAGCGAACGGCCTTCCAGGACTGAAGCTTTCTTT.

This clonotype was found a few times. The V gene is TRBV7-2, the J gene TRBJ1-5, with 7 bases identical to TRBD1. This CDR3 contains 15 residues. V was clipped by 2 bases and J by 8 bases; unmatched bases: 9. Germline V gene lookup returns CDR1 SGHTA and CDR2 FQGNSA. CDR3: CASSLKTGWNEPQHF. CDR3 DNA: TGTGCCAGCAGCTTAAAGACAGGGTGGAATGAGCCCCAGCATTTT.

The chain is built from TRBV6-1 and TRBJ2-7; tentatively, D is TRBD1 (5 bases). The CDR3 covers 13 residues. Per the germline V gene, CDR1 is MNHNS and CDR2 is SASEGT. V lost 8 bases to trimming and J lost 8 bases, with 19 bases between them. The CDR3 loop is CASSVPPGAKQYF. CDR3 nucleotides: TGTGCCAGCTCTGTTCCCCCTGGGGCCAAGCAGTACTTC.

This sequence joins TRBV5-4 and TRBJ2-3; D remains ambiguous. Germline CDR1 and CDR2: SGHNT and YYREEE (reference sequence). This CDR3 is built from 14 residues. The ends were cut back, 0 bases at V and 6 bases at J, with 11 bases in the middle. The CDR3 loop is CASSLAPQWDTQYF. DNA of the CDR3: TGTGCCAGCAGCTTGGCCCCTCAGTGGGATACGCAGTATTTT. The whole variable domain, remainder taken from reference TRBV5-4 and TRBJ2-3, is ETGVTQSPTHLIKTRGQQVTLRCSSQSGHNTVSWYQQALGQGPQFIFQYYREEENGRGNFPPRFSGLQFPNYSSELNVNALELDDSALYLCASSLAPQWDTQYFGPGTRLTVL.

This clonotype has a handful of counts. The rearrangement links TRBV7-2 to TRBJ2-3; tentatively, D is TRBD2 (5 bases). Germline CDR1 reads SGHTA; CDR2 reads FQGNSA. The V end was cut by 6 bases, the J end by 0 bases, with 16 bases between. This CDR3 is built from 16 residues. The CDR3: CASRKDRGISTDTQYF. CDR3 nucleotides: TGTGCCAGCAGAAAGGATCGGGGAATTAGCACAGATACGCAGTATTTT.

The chain carries TRBV7-8 and TRBJ1-2; no firm D call. Germline CDR1 and CDR2: SGHVS and FQNEAQ. The germline V and J ends were trimmed by 5 bases and 5 bases, with 6 bases remaining between them. The CDR3 has 11 residues. CDR3 sequence reads: CASSGAYGYTF. In nucleotides, the CDR3 is TGTGCCAGCAGCGGAGCTTATGGCTACACCTTC.

The genes are TRBV12-3 or TRBV12-4 and TRBJ2-5, with D perhaps matching TRBD1 or TRBD2 (5 bases each). This CDR3 has 14 residues. The V end lost 5 bases, the J end lost 6 bases, and 16 bases lay between the germline ends. CDR3 nucleotide sequence: TGTGCCAGCAGTCCCCGGGACCCGGAGAAGACCCAGTACTTC. This gives the protein CASSPRDPEKTQYF.

A single count supports this clonotype. V and J are TRBV6-6 and TRBJ2-2; the match to TRBD2 covers 8 bases. CDR1 is MNHNY and CDR2 is SVGAGI in the germline V gene (reference sequence). The CDR3 sequence is 16 residues long. After removal of 3 bases from V and 1 base from J, the junction contained 4 bases not matched to a gene. CDR3 sequence: CASSYRLAGNTGELFF. CDR3 bases: TGTGCCAGCAGTTATAGGCTAGCGGGGAACACCGGGGAGCTGTTTTTT.

The J gene is TRBJ2-5, the V gene TRBV6-6, with D perhaps given as TRBD1 or TRBD2 (6 bases each). CDR3 length equals 14 residues. V lost 11 bases, J lost 5 bases, and 21 bases lay in between. Looked up from germline, CDR1 is MNHNY and CDR2 is SVGAGI (reference sequence). CDR3 protein: CAAEGVLAGETQYF. In nucleotides, the CDR3 is TGTGCCGCGGAGGGGGTTCTAGCAGGGGAGACCCAGTACTTC.

This clonotype was counted a few times. J is TRBJ2-2 and V is TRBV10-3, with 11 nucleotides matching TRBD2. Germline V gives CDR1 ENHRY, CDR2 SYGVKD. This CDR3 is 17 amino acids long. V trimming: 3 bases; J trimming: 5 bases; junction bases outside the gene matches: 8. CDR3 residues: CAISDLLAGVGTGELFF. Here the CDR3 DNA reads TGTGCCATCAGTGACCTACTAGCGGGAGTCGGAACCGGGGAGCTGTTTTTT.

This clonotype has just a few counts. The chain links TRBV5-8 to TRBJ2-3, with no clear D. V was shortened by 2 bases and J by 6 bases, with 13 bases between the two germline ends. The CDR3 has 14 amino acids. Per germline, CDR1 SGHTS and CDR2 YDEGEE. The CDR3: CASSLGRMTDTQYF. DNA for the CDR3: TGTGCCAGCAGCTTAGGTAGGATGACGGATACGCAGTATTTT.

The chain carries TRBV9 and TRBJ2-5; 7 nucleotides match TRBD2. Germline values: CDR1 SGDLS, CDR2 YYNGEE. The CDR3 loop spans 15 amino acids. With 0 bases clipped from V and 5 bases from J, the junction kept 7 bases outside the gene matches. CDR3 DNA sequence: TGTGCCAGCAGCGTAGTCGGCGGGAGTGCTGAGACCCAGTACTTC. This gives the protein CASSVVGGSAETQYF. The full variable domain, in which reference TRBV9 and TRBJ2-5 provide the parts outside the CDR3, is DSGVTQTPKHLITATGQRVTLRCSPRSGDLSVYWYQQSLDQGLQFLIQYYNGEERAKGNILERFSAQQFPDLHSELNLSSLELGDSALYFCASSVVGGSAETQYFGPGTRLLVL.

This clonotype occurred a few times. This rearrangement joins TRBV7-2 to TRBJ2-7; 7 positions match TRBD1. CDR1 is SGHTA and CDR2 is FQGNSA in the germline V gene. The J segment lost 4 bases and the V segment lost 2 bases, leaving 8 bases of the junction unmatched. The length of the CDR3 is 15 residues. CDR3 DNA sequence: TGTGCCAGCAGCTTATCCACAGGGGTGGGGTACGAGCAGTACTTC. Translated, it gives CASSLSTGVGYEQYF.

V gene TRBV24-1 combines with J gene TRBJ2-3; D is ambiguous. Looked up from germline, CDR1 is KGHDR and CDR2 is SFDVKD. The CDR3 length is 16 residues. Trimming pared 2 bases from V and 6 bases from J, leaving 17 bases between. The chain's CDR3 is CATSDSNAWGYDTQYF. For the CDR3, the DNA is TGTGCCACCAGTGATTCCAACGCGTGGGGTTACGATACGCAGTATTTT.

DNA for the CDR3: TGTGCCAGCAGTTTCCCCACACACAATGAGCAGTTCTTC. This codes for CASSFPTHNEQFF. The chain recombines TRBV27 with TRBJ2-1; D uncertain. The CDR3 totals 13 residues. CDR1 is MNHEY, CDR2 SMNVEV, per germline (reference sequence). Deletions cut 3 bases from V and 5 bases from J, with 8 bases between.

Comments on this clonotype: At one end the junction does not follow the germline gene, possibly because of a read error. V and J are TRBV5-6 and TRBJ2-7; perhaps TRBD1 as D (6 bases). The germline V gene encodes CDR1 SGHDT and CDR2 YYEEEE. The CDR3 spans 12 residues. The CDR3 protein is CASSLRDTRGDF. DNA for the CDR3: TGTGCCAGCAGCTTGAGGGACACGAGGGGTGACTTC.

This clonotype has just a few counts. The CDR3 sequence: CAWAGNRWGEQFF. CDR3 DNA sequence: TGTGCCTGGGCAGGAAACCGGTGGGGTGAGCAGTTCTTC. V usage is TRBV30 and J usage is TRBJ2-1, with no clear D. This CDR3 has 13 amino acids. Germline V gives CDR1 GTSNPN, CDR2 SVGIG (reference sequence). Trimming pared 5 bases from V and 9 bases from J, leaving 17 bases between.

About this clonotype: A junction boundary mismatches the germline segment, possibly from a read error. The rearrangement uses TRBV11-2 and TRBJ2-1; maybe TRBD1 (5 bases). Germline values: CDR1 SGHAT, CDR2 FQNNGV. The CDR3 has 15 residues. The CDR3 protein is CGSSLQAFPGNEQFF. The CDR3 DNA reads TGTGGCAGCAGCTTACAGGCCTTCCCCGGCAATGAGCAGTTCTTC.

This chain links TRBV7-2 with TRBJ1-3, with D possibly TRBD1 on 6 matching bases. V was shortened by 3 bases and J by 6 bases, with 18 bases between the two germline ends. Germline CDR1 SGHTA, CDR2 FQGNSA. This CDR3 spans 16 amino acids. The CDR3 is CASSFFGQPIVNTIYF. The CDR3 DNA sequence: TGTGCCAGCAGCTTCTTCGGACAGCCGATAGTAAACACCATATATTTT.

This clonotype has more than one count but fewer than ten. The CDR3 here is CASSYRGGTVYEQYF. CDR3 DNA: TGTGCCAGCAGCTACCGGGGGGGAACGGTATACGAGCAGTACTTC. The chain combines TRBV7-2 with TRBJ2-7, with 8 bases fitting TRBD2. The CDR3 runs to 15 residues. From germline, CDR1 is SGHTA and CDR2 FQGNSA. The trim removed 4 bases at V and 4 bases at J, leaving 9 bases unmatched.

This clonotype occurred a few times. The V gene is TRBV7-6, the J gene TRBJ2-7; 11 nucleotides line up with TRBD1. V lost 4 bases to trimming and J lost 5 bases; unmatched junction nucleotides: 7. The CDR3 contains 15 residues. Germline CDR1 and CDR2: SGHVS and FNYEAQ. The CDR3 here is CASSSPRTGGNEQYF. CDR3 nucleotides: TGTGCCAGCAGCTCACCCCGGACAGGGGGCAACGAGCAGTACTTC.

The chain employs TRBV12-3 or TRBV12-4 and TRBJ1-2; D is uncertain. The CDR3 extends over 15 amino acids. V was pared by 2 bases and J by 0 bases, with 10 bases between. CDR3 bases: TGTGCCAGCAGTTTAAAACAGATACCTAACTATGGCTACACCTTC. Translation: CASSLKQIPNYGYTF.

A few counts support this clonotype. The chain employs TRBV27 and TRBJ1-5; 8 bases agree with TRBD1. J gave up 2 bases and V 4 bases, and 1 base lay outside the gene matches. This CDR3 comprises 14 residues. Germline-derived CDR1 and CDR2 are MNHEY and SMNVEV (reference sequence). The DNA for the CDR3 is TGTGCCAGCAGTTCGGGACAGGGCAATCAGCCCCAGCATTTT. It yields the protein CASSSGQGNQPQHF.

A note on this clonotype: This may stem from a read error, because a much larger clone lies one nucleotide away. The chain combines TRBV7-2 with TRBJ2-4; D not resolved. Germline V gene data show CDR1 as SGHTA and CDR2 as FQGNSA. V lost 3 bases, J lost 3 bases, and 3 bases lay in between. CDR3 size: 12 residues. The CDR3 DNA sequence: TGTGCCAGCAGCTTTGACAAAAACATTCAGTACTTC. Protein product: CASSFDKNIQYF.